This T cell receptor (beta chain) was documented in a study of cytomegalovirus exposure and HLA in healthy donors. Whole-study findings and limits: Rarity characterized most TCR sequences, yet some public TCRs appeared in many donors.

60 Vbeta and 13 Jbeta primers were used in PCR. The method was immunoSEQ multiplex PCR; TCRdb's version includes in-frame clones alone and lacks a portion of them. The data contain 85,000 to 110,000 clones, around 67% of them seen just once; the ten biggest clones take up approximately 3.5%. The sample holds a few counts of this clone. No antigen is known for it. This receptor was identified in a woman in her forties or fifties in good health and CMV-seronegative. Sequencing used PBMCs.

The CDR3 DNA reads as TGCGCCAGCAGCTTGGTGGGGGGGTCCTACAATGAGCAGTTCTTC. It encodes CASSLVGGSYNEQFF. The V and J genes are TRBV5-1 and TRBJ2-1; 7 bases line up with TRBD2. The CDR3 has 15 residues. Germline assignment: CDR1 SGHRS and CDR2 YFSETQ. J gave up 1 base and V 0 bases, and 1 base lay outside the gene matches. Filled out from reference TRBV5-1 and TRBJ2-1, the complete variable domain reads KAGVTQTPRYLIKTRGQQVTLSCSPISGHRSVSWYQQTPGQGLQFLFEYFSETQRNKGNFPGRFSGRQFSNSRSEMNVSTLELGDSALYLCASSLVGGSYNEQFFGPGTRLTVL.